Reported below is one T cell receptor (beta chain). The CDR3 extends over 18 amino acids. The V gene end was trimmed by 1 base and the J gene end by 3 bases; junction bases not matched to a gene: 15. The germline CDR1 and CDR2 sequences are LNHDA and SQIVND (reference sequence). Per the study methods: Counts of nucleated cells, estimated from reference gene primer amplification, were obtained. Libraries were prepared by immunoSEQ multiplex PCR; TCRdb keeps only in-frame clonotypes and omits some of them. V and J calls and clone size are copied from that table; D and trimming were computed from the DNA. The sample includes roughly 360,000 clones, 70% to 85% of them seen just once. The data were taken from a study of blood T cell repertoires in COVID-19. Study-wide context: Whether acute or convalescent, the COVID-19 samples came from the United States, Italy and Spain. Sample material is recorded as cDNA or gDNA derived from T cells, B-cell-depleted T cells, or PBMCs.

V is TRBV19 and J is TRBJ2-7; TRBD2 matches at 7 bases. The sample was peripheral blood. This receptor was taken from a human donor with acute or convalescent COVID-19. The donor label of this sample is uncertain. CDR3 residues: CASSIAGTTSTLFYEQYF. The CDR3 bases are TGTGCCAGTAGTATAGCCGGGACTACAAGTACCCTATTCTACGAGCAGTACTTC. The complete variable domain, with remaining parts taken from reference TRBV19 and TRBJ2-7, reads DGGITQSPKYLFRKEGQNVTLSCEQNLNHDAMYWYRQDPGQGLRLIYYSQIVNDFQKGDIAEGYSVSREKKESFPLTVTSAQKNPTAFYLCASSIAGTTSTLFYEQYFGPGTRLTVT.